This TCR beta chain was recovered during a study of identifying expanded T cells in peripheral blood. Notes on the study in general: Two-week clone count variance significantly increased as total template count grew. About 1.2 clones differed between technical replicates, versus approximately 17 and 20 over time.

The repertoire was sequenced with immunoSEQ multiplex PCR; TCRdb's copy has only in-frame clones and lacks some. The sample holds some 120,000 clones, about four fifths seen once. Collection occurred without any documented infections or immune events in donors. This clone showed up just once. Its antigen is still unknown. Trimming pared 3 bases from V and 11 bases from J, leaving 10 bases between. Germline V CDR1 and CDR2: MNHEY, SMNVEV (reference sequence). The CDR3 spans 12 residues. The sequence derives from a person aged 18-70 years in good health. The chain has TRBV27 and TRBJ1-4; TRBD1 is a possible D gene (6 bases). Sequenced material: blood. The CDR3 coding sequence is TGTGCCAGCAGTTTTTCCCAGGGGAAACTGTTTTTT. It translates to CASSFSQGKLFF.